One T cell receptor beta chain is described in this entry. With 7 bases clipped from V and 8 bases from J, the junction kept 11 bases outside the gene matches. This CDR3 contains 15 residues. The V gene's germline CDR1 is LNHDA and CDR2 SQIVND (reference sequence). In the original analysis: By means of reference gene primer amplification, nucleated cell counts were estimated. Only in-frame clones appear in the TCRdb table, and some are missing; sequencing was by immunoSEQ multiplex PCR. That table supplies the V and J calls and clone size; D and trimming were determined from the DNA. The sample records some 120,000 clones, approximately 86% being singletons. The entry originates in a study of blood T cell repertoires in COVID-19. Study at large: Donors in the United States, Italy and Spain gave samples during acute or convalescent COVID-19.

Sequenced input: peripheral blood. The chain has TRBV19 and TRBJ1-4; 9 positions match TRBD1. This TCR was recovered from a woman aged 50 to 60 who had recovered from COVID-19. In DNA form, the CDR3 reads TGTGCCAGTACCCATTGGGGACAGGGAAACGAAAAACTGTTTTTT. Its translation: CASTHWGQGNEKLFF.